Below are 27 T cell receptor beta chains sequenced from a single sample in a study of cytomegalovirus exposure and HLA in healthy donors. PCR involved 60 Vbeta and 13 Jbeta primers. Clones were read by immunoSEQ multiplex PCR, and TCRdb kept only the in-frame ones, dropping some. The sample records about 84,000 clones, around four fifths being singletons. Sequences were obtained from PBMCs. The receptors come from a male donor in good health and CMV-seropositive.

V is TRBV4-1 and J is TRBJ1-2; 8 positions match TRBD1. The CDR3 covers 15 residues. The ends lost 6 bases at V and 6 bases at J; junction bases unmatched: 12. Per the germline V gene, CDR1 is MGHRA and CDR2 is YSYEKL. Written as DNA, the CDR3 is TGCGCCAGCAGGGGCAACATCAGGGGGCAGCATGGCTACACCTTC. Amino acids: CASRGNIRGQHGYTF.

The chain has TRBV19 and TRBJ1-1, with D possibly TRBD1 on 6 matching bases. Trimming pared 6 bases from V and 2 bases from J, leaving 13 bases between. Germline values: CDR1 LNHDA, CDR2 SQIVND (reference sequence). This CDR3 spans 14 amino acids. In nucleotides, the CDR3 is TGTGCCAGTAGCTATACAGGGAGCAACACTGAAGCTTTCTTT. Residues: CASSYTGSNTEAFF.

This rearrangement joins TRBV18 to TRBJ2-7; tentatively, D is TRBD2 (6 bases). This CDR3 has 14 amino acids. CDR1 is KGHSH and CDR2 is LQKENI in the germline V gene. V lost 2 bases and J 7 bases, leaving 15 bases between the germline ends. The CDR3 protein is CASSPSLAREEQYF. CDR3 bases: TGTGCCAGCTCACCATCGCTAGCGCGAGAGGAGCAGTACTTC.

The V and J genes are TRBV10-1 and TRBJ2-3; D perhaps matches TRBD2 (6 bases). The V and J ends lost 4 bases and 5 bases respectively, with 10 bases between them. The CDR3 totals 13 residues. Germline V CDR1 and CDR2: WNHNN, SYGVQD (reference sequence). As DNA, the CDR3 is TGCGCCAGCAGTGCGGGAGCGATAGATACGCAGTATTTT. Encoded protein: CASSAGAIDTQYF.

This sequence joins TRBV18 and TRBJ2-3; 8 positions match TRBD2. V lost 7 bases to trimming and J lost 2 bases; unmatched junction nucleotides: 11. The CDR3 covers 16 residues. The germline gives CDR1 KGHSH, CDR2 LQKENI. The CDR3 region is CASLATSGLSTDTQYF. The CDR3 DNA sequence: TGTGCCAGCTTAGCCACTAGCGGTCTTTCCACAGATACGCAGTATTTT.

V and J are TRBV6-1 and TRBJ1-5; a possible D gene is TRBD1 (5 bases). This CDR3 comprises 15 residues. Germline CDR1 MNHNS, CDR2 SASEGT. V shed 0 bases and J shed 1 base, with 7 bases lying between them. Here the CDR3 reads CASSEAGGSNQPQHF. The CDR3 coding sequence is TGTGCCAGCAGTGAAGCGGGGGGAAGCAATCAGCCCCAGCATTTT.

The chain couples TRBV13 to TRBJ2-3; no firm D call. Germline values: CDR1 PRHDT, CDR2 FYEKMQ (reference sequence). CDR3 length: 15 residues. Deletions cut 5 bases from V and 5 bases from J, with 17 bases between. The CDR3 DNA reads TGTGCCAGCAGCACCAATGCTAGATACGGAGATACGCAGTATTTT. Amino acids: CASSTNARYGDTQYF. The full variable domain, with the rest looked up from reference TRBV13 and TRBJ2-3, is AAGVIQSPRHLIKEKRETATLKCYPIPRHDTVYWYQQGPGQDPQFLISFYEKMQSDKGSIPDRFSAQQFSDYHSELNMSSLELGDSALYFCASSTNARYGDTQYFGPGTRLTVL.

The chain is built from TRBV27 and TRBJ2-1; 10 bases agree with TRBD2. Germline trimming cut 6 bases from V and 9 bases from J; bases unmatched to any gene: 11. The CDR3 runs 15 residues. Germline V gene sequence: CDR1 MNHEY, CDR2 SMNVEV (reference sequence). DNA of the CDR3: TGTGCCAGCAGGCCACTAGCGGGAACTGGAGTTGAGCAGTTCTTC. It encodes CASRPLAGTGVEQFF.

The rearrangement uses TRBV20-1 and TRBJ1-1; 7 bases line up with TRBD1. The germline CDR1 and CDR2 sequences are DFQATT and SNEGSKA (reference sequence). CDR3 size: 11 residues. The V and J ends lost 7 bases and 1 base, in that order; junction bases with no gene match: 0. The CDR3 reads CSGQGNTEAFF. The CDR3 DNA is TGCAGTGGACAGGGGAACACTGAAGCTTTCTTT.

V gene TRBV28 combines with J gene TRBJ2-1; 12 nucleotides match TRBD2. Germline-derived CDR1 and CDR2 are MDHEN and SYDVKM. Germline trimming cut 4 bases from V and 7 bases from J; bases unmatched to any gene: 14. The CDR3 spans 18 residues. CDR3: CASSSPALAGGPENEQFF. The CDR3 DNA reads as TGTGCCAGCAGTTCTCCGGCGCTAGCGGGAGGGCCTGAAAATGAGCAGTTCTTC.

This rearrangement joins TRBV18 to TRBJ1-3; 7 positions match TRBD1. With 0 bases clipped from V and 4 bases from J, the junction kept 3 bases outside the gene matches. The CDR3 is 15 residues long. The germline V gene encodes CDR1 KGHSH and CDR2 LQKENI. The CDR3 coding sequence is TGTGCCAGCTCACCACCAAGGGGGCGAGGAAACACCATATATTTT. It codes for CASSPPRGRGNTIYF.

The genes are TRBV30 and TRBJ2-2; 7 nucleotides line up with TRBD1. The ends lost 3 bases at V and 4 bases at J; junction bases unmatched: 17. Per germline, CDR1 GTSNPN and CDR2 SVGIG (reference sequence). This CDR3 has 18 residues. The CDR3 DNA follows: TGTGCCTGGAGGGCGGACAGGTTCAGAAGTGGGGCCACCGGGGAGCTGTTTTTT. This codes for CAWRADRFRSGATGELFF.

CDR3 sequence (DNA): TGTGCCAGCAGCGCCAGGCTTATAGATACGCAGTATTTT. Its protein is CASSARLIDTQYF. The chain combines TRBV9 with TRBJ2-3; no definite D call. Germline CDR1 and CDR2: SGDLS and YYNGEE. This CDR3 is 13 amino acids long. V was pared by 3 bases and J by 5 bases, with 10 bases between. Using reference TRBV9 and TRBJ2-3 for the parts outside the CDR3, the full variable domain is DSGVTQTPKHLITATGQRVTLRCSPRSGDLSVYWYQQSLDQGLQFLIQYYNGEERAKGNILERFSAQQFPDLHSELNLSSLELGDSALYFCASSARLIDTQYFGPGTRLTVL.

The J gene is TRBJ1-2, the V gene TRBV28, with TRBD1 matching over 10 bases. The CDR3 totals 14 residues. CDR1 is MDHEN, CDR2 SYDVKM, per germline. V trimming: 4 bases; J trimming: 4 bases; junction bases outside the gene matches: 3. CDR3 DNA sequence: TGTGCCAGCAGTTCGACAGGGGGCGTCTATGGCTACACCTTC. It codes for CASSSTGGVYGYTF.

V is TRBV14 and J is TRBJ2-5; 9 positions match TRBD1. The CDR3 has 16 amino acids. Germline CDR1 reads SGHDN; CDR2 reads FVKESK. Losses at the gene ends were 4 bases for V and 0 bases for J; bases not matched to a gene: 6. CDR3 residues: CASSPWDRVDQETQYF. CDR3 nucleotides: TGTGCCAGCAGCCCCTGGGACAGGGTCGACCAAGAGACCCAGTACTTC.

The chain couples TRBV4-3 to TRBJ2-4; weak D call: TRBD2 (5 bases). Between the trimmed V and J ends, which lost 4 bases and 2 bases, there was a span of 12 bases. CDR3 length: 15 amino acids. Germline values: CDR1 LGHNA, CDR2 YSLEER. For the CDR3, the DNA is TGCGCCAGCAGCCCCTCTGGGGAGCCCAAAAACATTCAGTACTTC. It translates to CASSPSGEPKNIQYF.

The chain recombines TRBV27 with TRBJ2-1; tentative D call: TRBD1 (6 bases). The V end lost 2 bases, the J end lost 9 bases, and 14 bases lay between the germline ends. Germline CDR1 reads MNHEY; CDR2 reads SMNVEV (reference sequence). This CDR3 region has 14 residues. CDR3 bases: TGTGCCAGCAGTTTAGGTGCAGGGGTAAGTGAGCAGTTCTTC. It encodes CASSLGAGVSEQFF.

The J gene is TRBJ2-1, the V gene TRBV5-1, with TRBD2 matching 10 bases. Germline-derived CDR1 and CDR2 are SGHRS and YFSETQ. The CDR3 loop spans 18 amino acids. V lost 6 bases, J lost 4 bases, and 16 bases stayed unmatched. In DNA, the CDR3 is TGCGCCAGCAACTCGGGTCTAGCGGGAGAGACGAGGTACAATGAGCAGTTCTTC. Protein product: CASNSGLAGETRYNEQFF.

The table lists this clone with a count of one. CDR3 loop: CASSPQGLSGNTIYF. The CDR3 bases are TGCGCCAGCAGCCCACAGGGCCTGTCTGGAAACACCATATATTTT. The chain has TRBV4-1 and TRBJ1-3; tentatively, D is TRBD1 (6 bases). Germline V gene data show CDR1 as MGHRA and CDR2 as YSYEKL. The CDR3 is made up of 15 amino acids. Trimming stripped 4 bases from V and 1 base from J, with 11 bases between.

The rearrangement uses TRBV4-1 and TRBJ1-4; 9 bases are shared with TRBD1. V gave up 2 bases and J gave up 10 bases; unmatched junction bases: 8. There are 15 residues in the CDR3. The germline gives CDR1 MGHRA, CDR2 YSYEKL. The CDR3 spells CASSQRGQGFGKLFF. The CDR3 DNA reads as TGCGCCAGCAGCCAACGTGGACAGGGGTTTGGAAAACTGTTTTTT.

The chain recombines TRBV29-1 with TRBJ2-1; possible D gene TRBD1, 6 bases. The CDR3 has 13 residues. V gave up 6 bases and J gave up 10 bases, with 19 bases separating them. CDR1 SQVTM and CDR2 ANQGSEA come from the germline V gene. For the CDR3, the DNA is TGCAGCGTGGAGGCCCCTGACAGGAAAGAGCAGTTCTTC. This encodes CSVEAPDRKEQFF.

The table lists this clone with a few counts. The chain has TRBV6-6 and TRBJ2-7; tentative D call: TRBD1 (6 bases). V dropped 0 bases and J dropped 5 bases, with 8 bases sitting between them. The CDR3 sequence is 13 residues long. Germline lookup yields CDR1 MNHNY and CDR2 SVGAGI (reference sequence). CDR3 coding DNA: TGTGCCAGCAGTTACTCGCAGGGGAACGAGCAGTACTTC. The encoded protein is CASSYSQGNEQYF.

There are a few counts of this clone. The J gene is TRBJ2-1, the V gene TRBV5-6, with a tentative D call TRBD2 (6 bases). This CDR3 spans 16 amino acids. Deletions cut 4 bases from V and 2 bases from J, with 16 bases between. Germline values: CDR1 SGHDT, CDR2 YYEEEE. CDR3 sequence: CASSPGGLLTYNEQFF. The CDR3, as DNA: TGTGCCAGCAGCCCTGGGGGACTGCTAACCTACAATGAGCAGTTCTTC.

The chain recombines TRBV19 with TRBJ2-6, with no clear D. Germline CDR1 LNHDA, CDR2 SQIVND (reference sequence). The CDR3 has 15 amino acids. V was shortened by 2 bases and J by 2 bases, with 7 bases between the two germline ends. DNA of the CDR3: TGTGCCAGTAGTATATCAGAAGCTGGGGCCAACGTCCTGACTTTC. Protein: CASSISEAGANVLTF.

The rearrangement links TRBV6-9 to TRBJ1-1; 8 nucleotides line up with TRBD1. With 2 bases clipped from V and 0 bases from J, the junction kept 8 bases outside the gene matches. The CDR3 totals 17 residues. Germline V lookup: CDR1 MNHGY, CDR2 SVAAGI. The CDR3 region is CASSYRKTGVMNTEAFF. CDR3 bases: TGTGCCAGCAGTTATCGAAAGACAGGGGTAATGAACACTGAAGCTTTCTTT.

J is TRBJ2-7 and V is TRBV27; the match to TRBD2 covers 9 bases. CDR1 and CDR2 (germline): MNHEY, SMNVEV (reference sequence). The CDR3 runs to 16 residues. Trimming removed 7 bases from V and 6 bases from J; junction bases left unmatched: 16. The CDR3 bases are TGTGCCAGCACCGGAAGATCAGAGGCGGGAGGGGGCGAGCAGTACTTC. Translated, it gives CASTGRSEAGGGEQYF.

This clone was seen more than once but under ten times. The chain employs TRBV20-1 and TRBJ2-1; perhaps TRBD1 as D (5 bases). The V end was cut by 5 bases, the J end by 5 bases, with 7 bases between. The germline CDR1 and CDR2 sequences are DFQATT and SNEGSKA (reference sequence). This CDR3 spans 11 amino acids. CDR3 region: CSAGADNEQFF. The CDR3 bases are TGCAGTGCTGGGGCGGACAATGAGCAGTTCTTC.